The 6 T cell receptor beta chains below come from one sample, sequenced in a study of blood T cells in healthy people across ages. Together with a sample-barcoded 5' primer, a J-beta primer mix was included in a second PCR lasting about 7 to 11 cycles. TCRdb re-derived calls from the 5' RACE reads in MiXCR, one entry per CDR3 protein. The repertoire holds about a million distinct CDR3 sequences, with roughly 50% as singletons. The material sequenced was blood. The receptors derive from a woman aged 55-69 years in good health.

The V gene is TRBV3-1, the J gene TRBJ2-1, with 9 bases aligning to TRBD2. V lost 3 bases and J lost 8; bases outside the gene matches: 8. The CDR3 is 15 amino acids. CDR1 and CDR2 from the germline V gene are LGHDT and YNNKEL (reference sequence). The CDR3 here is CASSQIAGALHEQFF. DNA for the CDR3: TGTGCCAGCAGCCAGATAGCGGGAGCTCTTCATGAGCAGTTCTTC.

The chain joins TRBV12-3 or TRBV12-4 to TRBJ2-1; either TRBD1 or TRBD2 may fit D (5 bases each). V gave up 3 bases and J gave up 7 bases, with 16 bases separating them. The CDR3 spans 15 residues. The CDR3 protein is CASSFGAGRENEQFF. The CDR3 DNA follows: TGTGCCAGCAGTTTTGGGGCGGGCAGGGAGAATGAGCAGTTCTTC.

The rearrangement uses TRBV4-1 and TRBJ2-7; maybe TRBD2 (6 bases). Looked up from germline, CDR1 is MGHRA and CDR2 is YSYEKL. The V end was cut by 5 bases, the J end by 2 bases, with 16 bases between. The CDR3 is made up of 15 amino acids. CDR3 sequence reads: CASSFGGVGTYEQYF. The CDR3 coding sequence is TGCGCCAGCAGCTTCGGCGGGGTAGGAACCTACGAGCAGTACTTC.

The V and J genes are TRBV3-1 and TRBJ2-7; D unclear. The CDR3 is 17 amino acids. Trimming removed 0 bases at V and 4 bases at J, with 19 bases between. CDR1 and CDR2 (germline): LGHDT, YNNKEL (reference sequence). As DNA, the CDR3 is TGTGCCAGCAGCCAAGAACTTCGGAGTGGTCTAAGTTACGAGCAGTACTTC. Its translation: CASSQELRSGLSYEQYF.

Remarks on this clonotype: A much larger clone differs by one base, so this may be a read error. V is TRBV2 and J is TRBJ2-1; D might be TRBD1 or TRBD2, each matching 5 bases. Germline V lookup: CDR1 SNHLY, CDR2 FYNNEI. This CDR3 is built from 13 residues. The germline V and J ends were trimmed by 4 bases and 10 bases, with 14 bases remaining between them. This CDR3 reads CASSGDPGKEQFF. For the CDR3, the DNA is TGTGCCAGCAGTGGGGACCCCGGCAAGGAGCAGTTCTTC.

The chain is built from TRBV27 and TRBJ2-3, with TRBD1 matching over 7 bases. Per germline, CDR1 MNHEY and CDR2 SMNVEV (reference sequence). The CDR3 extends over 14 amino acids. The J segment lost 5 bases and the V segment lost 8 bases, leaving 10 bases of the junction unmatched. DNA for the CDR3: TGTGCCAGCGGGAAGACAGGGTTATTAGATACGCAGTATTTT. Its translation: CASGKTGLLDTQYF.